The 27 T cell receptor beta chains below come from one sample, sequenced in a study of cytomegalovirus exposure and HLA in healthy donors. Sequencing was performed with immunoSEQ multiplex PCR; in TCRdb, only in-frame clones are kept and a portion is missing. The table has 150,000 to 200,000 clones, 95% to 97% seen once. Material for sequencing was PBMCs. Receptors were obtained from a woman between 18 and 29 years old in good health and CMV-seronegative.

In its sample, this clone was seen once. The rearrangement joins TRBV2 to TRBJ1-5, with D uncertain. Looked up from germline, CDR1 is SNHLY and CDR2 is FYNNEI. The length of the CDR3 is 14 residues. The V end lost 6 bases, the J end lost 2 bases, and 11 bases lay between the germline ends. The CDR3 DNA reads TGTGCCAGCAGGGGGAGGAGGGGCAATCAGCCCCAGCATTTT. This translates into CASRGRRGNQPQHF.

The chain joins TRBV5-1 to TRBJ2-1; TRBD2 aligns across 7 bases. V lost 0 bases to trimming and J lost 8 bases; unmatched junction nucleotides: 2. The CDR3 is made up of 13 amino acids. Germline lookup yields CDR1 SGHRS and CDR2 YFSETQ. The CDR3, as DNA: TGCGCCAGCAGCTTGGGACTAGCCGATGAGCAGTTCTTC. Protein: CASSLGLADEQFF.

The chain has TRBV9 and TRBJ2-3; TRBD2 might be the D (6 bases). CDR3 size: 17 residues. In germline, CDR1 is SGDLS, CDR2 YYNGEE. V was shortened by 0 bases and J by 5 bases, with 19 bases between the two germline ends. CDR3 coding DNA: TGTGCCAGCAGCGTAGAAGGGACTCCCAAAGGGGAAGATACGCAGTATTTT. Its translation: CASSVEGTPKGEDTQYF. The entire variable domain, with the rest obtained from reference TRBV9 and TRBJ2-3, is as follows: DSGVTQTPKHLITATGQRVTLRCSPRSGDLSVYWYQQSLDQGLQFLIQYYNGEERAKGNILERFSAQQFPDLHSELNLSSLELGDSALYFCASSVEGTPKGEDTQYFGPGTRLTVL.

The CDR3 DNA reads as TGTGCCAGCAGGTCCCGACAGGGGGCGAGGACCGGGGAGCTGTTTTTT. Protein: CASRSRQGARTGELFF. The chain employs TRBV27 and TRBJ2-2; 10 bases map to TRBD1. The CDR3 is made up of 16 amino acids. Per germline, CDR1 MNHEY and CDR2 SMNVEV (reference sequence). The J segment lost 5 bases and the V segment lost 6 bases, leaving 9 bases of the junction unmatched.

The rearrangement uses TRBV25-1 and TRBJ2-1; D might be TRBD1 (6 bases). CDR3 length: 13 amino acids. V was pared by 6 bases and J by 6 bases, with 12 bases between. Germline CDR1 and CDR2: MGHDK and SYGVNS. The CDR3 nucleotides are TGTGCCAGCAGAACAGGGTGGAGCAATGAGCAGTTCTTC. This encodes CASRTGWSNEQFF.

V and J are TRBV6-5 and TRBJ2-3; no reliable D call. V was trimmed by 5 bases and J by 3 bases, leaving 12 bases between them. Germline V lookup: CDR1 MNHEY, CDR2 SVGAGI. The CDR3 is 14 amino acids. The CDR3 loop is CASSPYEETDTQYF. Written as DNA, the CDR3 is TGTGCCAGCAGTCCCTATGAGGAGACAGATACGCAGTATTTT.

The rearrangement joins TRBV6-1 to TRBJ2-7; no definite D call. V lost 3 bases to trimming and J lost 0 bases, with 12 bases between them. This CDR3 is built from 15 residues. CDR1 MNHNS and CDR2 SASEGT come from the germline V gene. Here the CDR3 DNA reads TGTGCCAGCAGTGACTGGCCAGGTCCCTCCTACGAGCAGTACTTC. Translating it yields CASSDWPGPSYEQYF.

This sequence joins TRBV6-5 and TRBJ1-1, with D possibly being TRBD1 (5 bases). Per the germline V gene, CDR1 is MNHEY and CDR2 is SVGAGI. The CDR3 contains 14 residues. Trimming shortened V by 8 bases and J by 4 bases, and 17 bases separated the two germline ends. Here the CDR3 DNA reads TGTGCCAGCGCCTTGGGGGGGTTCGGCACTGAAGCTTTCTTT. This encodes CASALGGFGTEAFF.

The V gene is TRBV5-1, the J gene TRBJ1-2, with D possibly TRBD1 on 6 matching bases. The ends were cut back, 4 bases at V and 4 bases at J, with 11 bases in the middle. Germline assignment: CDR1 SGHRS and CDR2 YFSETQ. The CDR3 runs 13 residues. The CDR3 region is CASSLGQLYGYTF. CDR3 DNA sequence: TGCGCCAGCAGCCTAGGACAGCTCTATGGCTACACCTTC.

The chain is built from TRBV5-4 and TRBJ2-5; D may be TRBD2 (5 bases). The germline gives CDR1 SGHNT, CDR2 YYREEE (reference sequence). Trimming pared 1 base from V and 2 bases from J, leaving 12 bases between. This CDR3 is built from 15 residues. DNA for the CDR3: TGTGCCAGCAGCTTGACAGAGGGTGTGCAAGAGACCCAGTACTTC. Protein sequence: CASSLTEGVQETQYF.

The sample holds one count of this clone. This rearrangement joins TRBV6-5 to TRBJ1-5; a possible D gene is TRBD1 (5 bases). CDR1 and CDR2 from the germline V gene are MNHEY and SVGAGI. This CDR3 has 15 amino acids. Trimming pared 10 bases from V and 7 bases from J, leaving 23 bases between. The DNA for the CDR3 is TGTGCCACCAGAGACAGTTTGAAAGCAGGGCAGCCCCAGCATTTT. It translates to CATRDSLKAGQPQHF.

This chain's CDR3 is CASSPAKGTGVDTQYF. DNA of the CDR3: TGTGCCAGCTCACCCGCGAAGGGGACAGGGGTAGATACGCAGTATTTT. The gene calls are TRBV18 and TRBJ2-3; 10 positions match TRBD1. This CDR3 has 16 amino acids. The junction had 8 bases not matched to a gene; V was cut back by 3 bases and J by 5 bases. Germline CDR1 is KGHSH and CDR2 is LQKENI.

The V gene is TRBV10-3, the J gene TRBJ1-5; possibly TRBD1 for D (5 bases). The CDR3 runs 13 residues. V shed 10 bases and J shed 3 bases, with 13 bases lying between them. Germline loops: CDR1 ENHRY, CDR2 SYGVKD. The CDR3 sequence is CATAQGTNQPQHF. The CDR3 DNA is TGTGCCACCGCTCAGGGCACCAATCAGCCCCAGCATTTT.

The J gene is TRBJ2-5, the V gene TRBV9; 8 bases map to TRBD2. V was clipped by 0 bases and J by 2 bases; unmatched bases: 3. The CDR3 totals 15 residues. Germline CDR1 is SGDLS and CDR2 is YYNGEE. CDR3 sequence: CASSVVPGGQETQYF. As DNA, the CDR3 is TGTGCCAGCAGCGTAGTCCCGGGGGGGCAAGAGACCCAGTACTTC.

The CDR3 region is CASSVTVTTYEQYF. CDR3 coding DNA: TGTGCCAGCAGCGTAACAGTGACTACCTACGAGCAGTACTTC. This chain connects TRBV7-2 to TRBJ2-7; tentative D call: TRBD2 (5 bases). This CDR3 region has 14 residues. CDR1 and CDR2 from the germline V gene are SGHTA and FQGNSA. The ends were cut back, 5 bases at V and 2 bases at J, with 13 bases in the middle. Drawing the rest from reference TRBV7-2 and TRBJ2-7, the complete variable domain is GAGVSQSPSNKVTEKGKDVELRCDPISGHTALYWYRQSLGQGLEFLIYFQGNSAPDKSGLPSDRFSAERTGGSVSTLTIQRTQQEDSAVYLCASSVTVTTYEQYFGPGTRLTVT.

V is TRBV7-8 and J is TRBJ2-2; no clear D. The CDR3 runs 12 residues. Trimming removed 7 bases at V and 3 bases at J, with 6 bases between. Germline V gives CDR1 SGHVS, CDR2 FQNEAQ. The CDR3 loop reads CASISDTGELFF. CDR3 nucleotide sequence: TGTGCCAGCATCTCGGACACCGGGGAGCTGTTTTTT. Full variable domain (remainder filled in from reference TRBV7-8 and TRBJ2-2): GAGVSQSPRYKVAKRGQDVALRCDPISGHVSLFWYQQALGQGPEFLTYFQNEAQLDKSGLPSDRFFAERPEGSVSTLKIQRTQQEDSAVYLCASISDTGELFFGEGSRLTVL.

The V call is TRBV5-1, the J call TRBJ2-7, with TRBD1 matching 9 bases. Germline CDR1 SGHRS, CDR2 YFSETQ. CDR3 size: 16 residues. The V gene end was trimmed by 4 bases and the J gene end by 2 bases; junction bases not matched to a gene: 10. CDR3 protein: CASSTSWTGATYEQYF. CDR3 nucleotides: TGCGCCAGCAGCACCTCTTGGACAGGGGCGACCTACGAGCAGTACTTC. The variable domain in full, with the rest retrieved from reference TRBV5-1 and TRBJ2-7, is KAGVTQTPRYLIKTRGQQVTLSCSPISGHRSVSWYQQTPGQGLQFLFEYFSETQRNKGNFPGRFSGRQFSNSRSEMNVSTLELGDSALYLCASSTSWTGATYEQYFGPGTRLTVT.

This clone came up once. The genes are TRBV14 and TRBJ2-7; D gene uncertain. Trimming cost V 4 bases and J 1 base, with 17 bases left between them. CDR3 length equals 16 residues. CDR1 is SGHDN, CDR2 FVKESK, per germline. The CDR3 nucleotides read TGTGCCAGCAGCCCTGCTCGCGCAGGTGGGTCCTACGAGCAGTACTTC. This gives the protein CASSPARAGGSYEQYF.

The chain uses TRBV19 and TRBJ1-1; D is uncertain. Deletions cut 11 bases from V and 3 bases from J, with 19 bases between. CDR1 is LNHDA and CDR2 is SQIVND in the germline V gene (reference sequence). The CDR3 extends over 14 amino acids. The CDR3: CAADRGRQDTEAFF. The CDR3 coding sequence is TGTGCCGCCGACCGAGGGAGACAAGACACTGAAGCTTTCTTT. Full variable domain (rest looked up from reference TRBV19 and TRBJ1-1): DGGITQSPKYLFRKEGQNVTLSCEQNLNHDAMYWYRQDPGQGLRLIYYSQIVNDFQKGDIAEGYSVSREKKESFPLTVTSAQKNPTAFYLCAADRGRQDTEAFFGQGTRLTVV.

This sequence joins TRBV7-9 and TRBJ1-2, with 8 positions matching TRBD1. This CDR3 region has 14 residues. V trimming: 5 bases; J trimming: 8 bases; junction bases outside the gene matches: 10. Germline lookup yields CDR1 SEHNR and CDR2 FQNEAQ (reference sequence). The CDR3, as DNA: TGTGCCAGCAGCCCTTCGGGACAGGCAGCCGGCTACACCTTC. Amino acid sequence: CASSPSGQAAGYTF. The full variable domain, rest sourced from reference TRBV7-9 and TRBJ1-2, is DTGVSQNPRHKITKRGQNVTFRCDPISEHNRLYWYRQTLGQGPEFLTYFQNEAQLEKSRLLSDRFSAERPKGSFSTLEIQRTEQGDSAMYLCASSPSGQAAGYTFGSGTRLTVV.

The chain carries TRBV4-1 and TRBJ2-6; 8 nucleotides agree with TRBD1. V was pared by 4 bases and J by 0 bases, with 5 bases of the junction left unmatched. The CDR3 is 17 amino acids. Germline values: CDR1 MGHRA, CDR2 YSYEKL. The CDR3 region is CASSLGQARSGANVLTF. For the CDR3, the DNA is TGCGCCAGCAGCCTGGGACAGGCCCGCTCTGGGGCCAACGTCCTGACTTTC.

The chain carries TRBV5-1 and TRBJ2-1, with 9 bases matching TRBD1. CDR1 and CDR2 from the germline V gene are SGHRS and YFSETQ. There are 15 residues in the CDR3. Trimming cost V 4 bases and J 6 bases; bases outside gene matches: 8. CDR3 DNA: TGCGCCAGCAGCACAGGGACAGGGTACATCAATGAGCAGTTCTTC. As protein: CASSTGTGYINEQFF.

CDR3 in amino acids: CASRAGLEQYF. The CDR3, as DNA: TGTGCCAGCCGGGCGGGGCTGGAGCAGTACTTC. V and J are TRBV6-5 and TRBJ2-7, with D tentatively TRBD2 (6 bases). The CDR3 consists of 11 residues. The V end lost 8 bases, the J end lost 7 bases, and 12 bases lay between the germline ends. Germline CDR1 reads MNHEY; CDR2 reads SVGAGI.

The genes are TRBV5-1 and TRBJ1-1; D is perhaps TRBD1 (6 bases). The V and J ends lost 0 bases and 0 bases respectively, with 15 bases between them. This CDR3 spans 17 amino acids. Germline CDR1 is SGHRS and CDR2 is YFSETQ. CDR3 sequence reads: CASSLAFQGIMNTEAFF. DNA for the CDR3: TGCGCCAGCAGCTTGGCCTTCCAGGGGATCATGAACACTGAAGCTTTCTTT.

The chain combines TRBV7-9 with TRBJ1-5, with D hard to call. The CDR3 extends over 14 amino acids. In germline, CDR1 is SEHNR, CDR2 FQNEAQ (reference sequence). Trimming removed 4 bases at V and 3 bases at J, with 10 bases between. This chain's CDR3 is CASSSGVVNQPQHF. Here the CDR3 DNA reads TGTGCCAGCAGCTCAGGCGTTGTCAATCAGCCCCAGCATTTT.

This chain links TRBV5-8 with TRBJ1-2; D is ambiguous. The CDR3 consists of 12 residues. Trimming removed 4 bases from V and 3 bases from J, with 7 bases in between. The germline V gene encodes CDR1 SGHTS and CDR2 YDEGEE. In DNA, the CDR3 is TGTGCCAGCAGCGACGGGGACTATGGCTACACCTTC. Amino acid sequence: CASSDGDYGYTF.

This clone was found once. This chain links TRBV4-3 with TRBJ2-3; TRBD2 matches 7 bases. The CDR3 is 16 residues long. With V trimmed by 0 bases and J by 7 bases, 10 bases remained unmatched. Germline V CDR1 and CDR2: LGHNA, YSLEER. CDR3: CASSQERASGGYTQYF. CDR3 coding DNA: TGCGCCAGCAGCCAAGAGAGGGCTAGCGGCGGATATACGCAGTATTTT.